These 14 T cell receptor beta chains came from one sample sequenced in a study of resident and recirculating memory T cells in vitiligo. Some clones are missing from TCRdb's copy, which holds only in-frame ones; the method was immunoSEQ multiplex PCR. The sample lists about 76,000 clones; about 92% were seen once. The specimen sequenced was blood. The receptors shown here come from a male donor with vitiligo.

CDR3 amino acids: CASSHRTSGSLNTGELFF. In DNA form, the CDR3 reads TGTGCCAGCAGCCACCGGACTAGCGGGAGTCTGAACACCGGGGAGCTGTTTTTT. The J gene is TRBJ2-2, the V gene TRBV7-9, with TRBD2 matching over 13 bases. In germline, CDR1 is SEHNR, CDR2 FQNEAQ (reference sequence). The length of the CDR3 is 18 residues. V dropped 5 bases and J dropped 1; count of bases not matched to a gene: 7. Based on the CDR3 plus reference TRBV7-9 and TRBJ2-2, the full variable domain is DTGVSQNPRHKITKRGQNVTFRCDPISEHNRLYWYRQTLGQGPEFLTYFQNEAQLEKSRLLSDRFSAERPKGSFSTLEIQRTEQGDSAMYLCASSHRTSGSLNTGELFFGEGSRLTVL.

The chain combines TRBV7-2 with TRBJ2-1, with unresolved D. The CDR3 totals 15 residues. Trimming removed 3 bases at V and 1 base at J, with 10 bases between. CDR1 and CDR2 from the germline V gene are SGHTA and FQGNSA. This CDR3 is CASSFSRRSYNEQFF. For the CDR3, the DNA is TGTGCCAGCAGCTTTTCTAGACGGTCCTACAATGAGCAGTTCTTC.

V gene TRBV2 combines with J gene TRBJ1-1; D call uncertain. This CDR3 contains 14 residues. The V gene lost 7 bases and the J gene lost 5 bases, with 17 bases spanning the gap. Germline CDR1 SNHLY, CDR2 FYNNEI. As DNA, the CDR3 is TGTGCCAGCACTGTCCTGAGGGTGGGTACTGAAGCTTTCTTT. Its protein is CASTVLRVGTEAFF.

In nucleotides, the CDR3 is TGTGCCAGCAGCTTGGTGAAGCGGGGGGGGGTTGAGCAGTTCTTC. Its protein product is CASSLVKRGGVEQFF. The chain couples TRBV5-6 to TRBJ2-1; 10 bases fit TRBD2. CDR1 and CDR2 from the germline V gene are SGHDT and YYEEEE. The CDR3 extends over 15 amino acids. V dropped 0 bases and J dropped 9; count of bases not matched to a gene: 6.

This chain connects TRBV28 to TRBJ2-7; 8 nucleotides agree with TRBD2. This CDR3 region has 16 residues. Germline trimming cut 4 bases from V and 4 bases from J; bases unmatched to any gene: 12. Germline loops: CDR1 MDHEN, CDR2 SYDVKM. DNA for the CDR3: TGTGCCAGCAGTTCGACTTTTTTAGCGGGGCCGTACGAGCAGTACTTC. It yields the protein CASSSTFLAGPYEQYF. Supplemented by reference TRBV28 and TRBJ2-7, the full variable domain reads DVKVTQSSRYLVKRTGEKVFLECVQDMDHENMFWYRQDPGLGLRLIYFSYDVKMKEKGDIPEGYSVSREKKERFSLILESASTNQTSMYLCASSSTFLAGPYEQYFGPGTRLTVT.

The sample holds a few counts of this clone. The chain combines TRBV9 with TRBJ2-1; 7 nucleotides align to TRBD2. In germline, CDR1 is SGDLS, CDR2 YYNGEE. The V gene end was trimmed by 0 bases and the J gene end by 11 bases; junction bases not matched to a gene: 5. This CDR3 region has 13 residues. The CDR3 DNA reads as TGTGCCAGCAGCGTAGCTTGGGGGGGAAAGCAGTTCTTC. Translation gives CASSVAWGGKQFF. Based on the CDR3 plus reference TRBV9 and TRBJ2-1, the full variable domain is DSGVTQTPKHLITATGQRVTLRCSPRSGDLSVYWYQQSLDQGLQFLIQYYNGEERAKGNILERFSAQQFPDLHSELNLSSLELGDSALYFCASSVAWGGKQFFGPGTRLTVL.

This clone showed up just a few times. The DNA for the CDR3 is TGTGCCAGCAGCCCCGTGGGCAGGGGGAATGAAAAACTGTTTTTT. Protein product: CASSPVGRGNEKLFF. V gene TRBV11-2 combines with J gene TRBJ1-4, with 7 nucleotides matching TRBD1. This CDR3 contains 15 residues. Germline V gene sequence: CDR1 SGHAT, CDR2 FQNNGV. With 5 bases clipped from V and 5 bases from J, the junction kept 8 bases outside the gene matches.

This sequence joins TRBV7-2 and TRBJ2-1, with TRBD2 matching 8 bases. The junction had 6 bases not matched to a gene; V was cut back by 5 bases and J by 6 bases. Germline CDR1 reads SGHTA; CDR2 reads FQGNSA. The CDR3 runs 14 residues. The CDR3 sequence is CASSITGTSNEQFF. CDR3 sequence (DNA): TGTGCCAGCAGCATCACCGGGACTAGCAATGAGCAGTTCTTC.

This rearrangement joins TRBV6-1 to TRBJ2-2; 7 nucleotides align to TRBD2. V gave up 6 bases and J gave up 3 bases; unmatched junction bases: 7. The germline CDR1 and CDR2 sequences are MNHNS and SASEGT. The CDR3 has 15 amino acids. The CDR3 DNA sequence: TGTGCCAGCAGACTGTGGGGGGGGGACACCGGGGAGCTGTTTTTT. Its translation: CASRLWGGDTGELFF.

Worth noting for this clone: Its ends do not fully match the called genes, so a read error is possible. The same CDR3 arises from other DNA sequences in this sample as well. V and J are TRBV5-1 and TRBJ2-1; TRBD2 matches 7 bases. The V gene's germline CDR1 is SGHRS and CDR2 YFSETQ. The CDR3 consists of 14 residues. CDR3 DNA: TGCGCTAGCAGCTTGTTACTAGCGAACAATGAGCAGTTCTTC. It translates to CASSLLLANNEQFF.

The chain carries TRBV7-3 and TRBJ2-3, with 10 nucleotides matching TRBD2. This CDR3 comprises 14 residues. The V and J ends lost 4 bases and 6 bases, in that order; junction bases with no gene match: 4. Germline loops: CDR1 SGHTA, CDR2 FQGTGA. The CDR3 sequence is CASSSLAGADTQYF. The CDR3 DNA reads TGTGCCAGCAGCTCTCTAGCGGGAGCCGATACGCAGTATTTT.

This clone was seen only once. The chain joins TRBV28 to TRBJ1-5, with D possibly matching TRBD1 (5 bases). V lost 3 bases to trimming and J lost 2 bases, with 11 bases between them. The germline CDR1 and CDR2 sequences are MDHEN and SYDVKM. The length of the CDR3 is 15 residues. In DNA, the CDR3 is TGTGCCAGCAGTTTTAGGGGATTTGGCAATCAGCCCCAGCATTTT. Protein: CASSFRGFGNQPQHF.

This chain uses TRBV19 with TRBJ1-5, with no clear D. Germline V CDR1 and CDR2: LNHDA, SQIVND (reference sequence). This CDR3 has 13 amino acids. V shed 10 bases and J shed 2 bases, with 12 bases lying between them. Here the CDR3 reads CATTSNRNQPQHF. The CDR3 coding sequence is TGTGCCACCACCTCTAACCGCAATCAGCCCCAGCATTTT.

CDR3 sequence reads: CATSRVTGGGYGYTF. The CDR3 DNA reads as TGTGCCACCAGCAGAGTGACAGGGGGCGGATATGGCTACACCTTC. The rearrangement uses TRBV15 and TRBJ1-2, with TRBD1 matching 10 bases. V was clipped by 1 base and J by 5 bases; unmatched bases: 4. This CDR3 is 15 amino acids long. Per the germline V gene, CDR1 is LNHNV and CDR2 is YYDKDF (reference sequence).